The 10 T cell receptor beta chains given below trace back to one sample, sequenced in a study of PD-1 blockade in classical Hodgkin lymphoma. Time point given: cycle 4 day 1 (C4D1), after less than 7 weeks of nivolumab. Relapses following autologous stem cell transplantation were seen in all patients, with brentuximab vedotin exposure varying. Assay used: immunoSEQ multiplex PCR; TCRdb lists only in-frame clones, some missing. The data hold approximately 20,000 clones, with more than 75% observed a single time. Here the sequenced sample was peripheral blood mononuclear cells (PBMCs), taken before the fourth cycle of nivolumab. The receptors were sampled from a human donor with classical Hodgkin lymphoma.

A word on this clone: The sample carries other DNA sequences with the same CDR3. The J gene is TRBJ1-1, the V gene TRBV6-5, with a tentative D call TRBD1 (6 bases). CDR1 is MNHEY, CDR2 SVGAGI, per germline. V was pared by 4 bases and J by 2 bases, with 11 bases between. The CDR3 extends over 14 amino acids. CDR3 coding DNA: TGTGCCAGCAGTTCTACAGGGAGAAACACTGAAGCTTTCTTT. It translates to CASSSTGRNTEAFF.

This clone was counted between two and nine times. This rearrangement joins TRBV27 to TRBJ1-6, with a weak D call TRBD1 (5 bases). The CDR3 is 15 residues long. Per the germline V gene, CDR1 is MNHEY and CDR2 is SMNVEV (reference sequence). V was cut by 7 bases and J by 7 bases, with 17 bases left in between. The CDR3 region is CASTSAGGRNSPLHF. The CDR3 region has the DNA TGTGCCAGCACCTCAGCTGGGGGAAGAAATTCACCCCTCCACTTT.

The chain carries TRBV6-1 and TRBJ1-2, with D unresolved. Germline loops: CDR1 MNHNS, CDR2 SASEGT. This CDR3 has 15 residues. Trimming pared 2 bases from V and 6 bases from J, leaving 16 bases between. CDR3 in amino acids: CASSEWHRPLDGYTF. CDR3 DNA sequence: TGTGCCAGCAGTGAATGGCACCGCCCCTTGGATGGCTACACCTTC.

This chain uses TRBV11-2 with TRBJ1-5; D remains unclear. The CDR3 loop spans 13 amino acids. The germline V gene encodes CDR1 SGHAT and CDR2 FQNNGV. Trimming stripped 1 base from V and 4 bases from J, with 5 bases between. The CDR3 DNA sequence: TGTGCCAGCAGCTTAGTGGAGAATCAGCCCCAGCATTTT. Translating it yields CASSLVENQPQHF.

The rearrangement uses TRBV27 and TRBJ2-2; D not resolved. This CDR3 spans 11 amino acids. Trimming removed 5 bases at V and 3 bases at J, with 1 base between. CDR1 is MNHEY and CDR2 is SMNVEV in the germline V gene (reference sequence). DNA for the CDR3: TGTGCCAGCAGTGACACCGGGGAGCTGTTTTTT. It encodes CASSDTGELFF.

The chain recombines TRBV5-4 with TRBJ2-3; TRBD2 matches 9 bases. Unmatched junction bases numbered 7, after V lost 0 bases and J lost 5 bases. The CDR3 consists of 16 residues. Germline CDR1 and CDR2: SGHNT and YYREEE (reference sequence). CDR3: CASSLEGGGAKDTQYF. CDR3 DNA sequence: TGTGCCAGCAGCTTGGAGGGCGGGGGGGCAAAAGATACGCAGTATTTT.

This clone was detected only once. This chain joins TRBV9 and TRBJ2-5, with D unresolved. This CDR3 comprises 12 residues. Per the germline V gene, CDR1 is SGDLS and CDR2 is YYNGEE. V shed 0 bases and J shed 4 bases, with 4 bases lying between them. The CDR3 reads CASSVGGETQYF. CDR3 DNA: TGTGCCAGCAGCGTAGGAGGAGAGACCCAGTACTTC.

This clone has more than one count but fewer than ten. The chain joins TRBV19 to TRBJ1-5; possibly TRBD1 for D (5 bases). V lost 1 base to trimming and J lost 1 base, with 8 bases between them. The CDR3 contains 15 residues. CDR1 LNHDA and CDR2 SQIVND come from the germline V gene (reference sequence). Here the CDR3 reads CASSIVGDSNQPQHF. CDR3 DNA sequence: TGTGCCAGTAGTATAGTAGGGGACAGCAATCAGCCCCAGCATTTT. Complete variable domain (other parts from reference TRBV19 and TRBJ1-5): DGGITQSPKYLFRKEGQNVTLSCEQNLNHDAMYWYRQDPGQGLRLIYYSQIVNDFQKGDIAEGYSVSREKKESFPLTVTSAQKNPTAFYLCASSIVGDSNQPQHFGDGTRLSIL.

V is TRBV29-1 and J is TRBJ1-1; D is ambiguous. This CDR3 contains 11 residues. CDR1 and CDR2 (germline): SQVTM, ANQGSEA. Trimming pared 6 bases from V and 4 bases from J, leaving 9 bases between. The DNA of the CDR3 is TGCAGCGTAACTAAGGGCACTGAAGCTTTCTTT. Amino acid sequence: CSVTKGTEAFF.

The rearrangement uses TRBV19 and TRBJ2-5, with D unresolved. Germline loops: CDR1 LNHDA, CDR2 SQIVND (reference sequence). The CDR3 runs to 12 residues. The germline V and J ends were trimmed by 5 bases and 3 bases, with 7 bases remaining between them. The CDR3 reads CASSGPEETQYF. The CDR3 DNA reads TGTGCCAGTAGTGGGCCAGAAGAGACCCAGTACTTC.